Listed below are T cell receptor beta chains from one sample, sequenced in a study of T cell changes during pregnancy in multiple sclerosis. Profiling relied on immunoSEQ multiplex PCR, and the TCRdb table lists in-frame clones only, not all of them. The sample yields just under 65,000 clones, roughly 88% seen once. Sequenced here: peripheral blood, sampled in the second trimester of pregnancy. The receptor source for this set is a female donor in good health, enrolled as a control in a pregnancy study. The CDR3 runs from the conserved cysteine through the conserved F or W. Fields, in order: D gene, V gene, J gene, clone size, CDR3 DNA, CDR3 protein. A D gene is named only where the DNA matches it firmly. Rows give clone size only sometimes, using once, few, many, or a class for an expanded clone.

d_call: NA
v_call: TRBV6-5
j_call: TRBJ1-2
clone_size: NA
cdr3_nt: TGTGCCAGCAGTTACTCGGACACAGCTTATGGCTACACCTTC
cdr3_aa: CASSYSDTAYGYTF

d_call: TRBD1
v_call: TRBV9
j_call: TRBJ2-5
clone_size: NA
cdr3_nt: TGTGCCAGCAGCGAGAGGGACAGGGGCTCAGAGACCCAGTACTTC
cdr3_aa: CASSERDRGSETQYF

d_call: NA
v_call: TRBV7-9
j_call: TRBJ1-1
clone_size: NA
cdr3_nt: TGTGCCAGCAGCTTAGGGGGCGCGGACGCAGCTTTCTTT
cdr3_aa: CASSLGGADAAFF

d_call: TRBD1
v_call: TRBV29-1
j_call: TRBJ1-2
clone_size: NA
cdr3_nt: TGCAGCGTTGAAGATCGGGGGTCAGGGGGCCAAAACTATGGCTACACCTTC
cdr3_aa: CSVEDRGSGGQNYGYTF

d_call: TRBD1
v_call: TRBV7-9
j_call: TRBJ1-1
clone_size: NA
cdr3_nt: TGTGCCAGCAGCCCGCCCTTACAGGGGGCGGGTGCTGAAGCTTTCTTT
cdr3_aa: CASSPPLQGAGAEAFF

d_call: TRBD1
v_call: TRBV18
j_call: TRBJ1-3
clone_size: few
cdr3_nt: TGTGCCAGCTCTCAAACAGGGGGAGCTGGAAACACCATATATTTT
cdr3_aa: CASSQTGGAGNTIYF

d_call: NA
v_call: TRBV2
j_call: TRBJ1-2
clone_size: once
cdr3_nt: TGTGCCAGCAGTGAGCTCGGACTTAACTATGGCTACACCTTC
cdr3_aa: CASSELGLNYGYTF

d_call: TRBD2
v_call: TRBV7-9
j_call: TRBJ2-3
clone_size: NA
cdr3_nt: TGTGCCAGCAGCCAGGGACTAGCGGCCACAGATACGCAGTATTTT
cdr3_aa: CASSQGLAATDTQYF

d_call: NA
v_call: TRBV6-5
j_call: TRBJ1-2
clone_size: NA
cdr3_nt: TGTGCCAGCAGTTACCCCGGCGGTGGCTACACCTTC
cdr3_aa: CASSYPGGGYTF

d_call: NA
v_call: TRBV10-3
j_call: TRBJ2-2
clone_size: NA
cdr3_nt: TGTGCCCTAGGGGGGGCCGGGGAGCTGTTTTTT
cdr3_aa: CALGGAGELFF

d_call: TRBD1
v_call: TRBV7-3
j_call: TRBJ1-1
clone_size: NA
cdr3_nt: TGTGCCAGCAGTATGACAGGGATGAACACTGAAGCTTTCTTT
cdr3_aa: CASSMTGMNTEAFF

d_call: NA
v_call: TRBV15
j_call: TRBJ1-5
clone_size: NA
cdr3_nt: TGTGCCTCGAAGTCGGGTGATAGCAATCAGCCCCAGCATTTT
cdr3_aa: CASKSGDSNQPQHF

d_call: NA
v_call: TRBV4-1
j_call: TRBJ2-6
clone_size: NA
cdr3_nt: TGCGCCAGCAGCCAACTTACAGGGAGCTCTGGGGCCAACGTCCTGACTTTC
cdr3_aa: CASSQLTGSSGANVLTF

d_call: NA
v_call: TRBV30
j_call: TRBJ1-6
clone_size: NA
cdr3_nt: TGTGCCTGGATGGGGGGCTCCTATAATTCACCCCTCCACTTT
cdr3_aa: CAWMGGSYNSPLHF

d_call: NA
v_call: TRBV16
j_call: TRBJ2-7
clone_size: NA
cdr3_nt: TGTGCCAGCAGCCAATGGAAGGGGATTTCGCTATACGAGCAGTACTTC
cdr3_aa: CASSQWKGISLYEQYF

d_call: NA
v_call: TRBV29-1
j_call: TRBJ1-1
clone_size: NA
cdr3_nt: TGCAGCGTTGAGCGGGGGGGGAACACTGAAGCTTTCTTT
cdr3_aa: CSVERGGNTEAFF

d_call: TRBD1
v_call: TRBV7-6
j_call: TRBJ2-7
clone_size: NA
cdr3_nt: TGTGCCAGCAGCCCTCGGACAGGCCAAGCCTACGAGCAGTACTTC
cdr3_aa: CASSPRTGQAYEQYF

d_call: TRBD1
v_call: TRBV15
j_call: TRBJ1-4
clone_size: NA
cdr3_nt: TGTGCCACCAGCAGAGACCAGGGGGCTACTAATGAAAAACTGTTTTTT
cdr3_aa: CATSRDQGATNEKLFF

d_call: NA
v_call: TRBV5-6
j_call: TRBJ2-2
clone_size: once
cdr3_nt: TGTGCCAGCAGCCAGGGGAACACCGGGGAGCTGTTTTTT
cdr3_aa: CASSQGNTGELFF

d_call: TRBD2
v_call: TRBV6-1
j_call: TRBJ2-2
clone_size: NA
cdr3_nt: TGTGCCAGCAGGGGGACTAGCGGGGACACCGGGGAGCTGTTTTTT
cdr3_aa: CASRGTSGDTGELFF

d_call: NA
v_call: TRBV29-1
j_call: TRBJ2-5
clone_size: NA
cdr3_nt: TGCAGCGCCCTTTGGAGGGGTCCCTTCGGAATGGAGCAGTACTTC
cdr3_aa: CSALWRGPFGMEQYF

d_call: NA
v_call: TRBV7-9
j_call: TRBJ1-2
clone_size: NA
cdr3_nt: TGTGCCAGCAGCTTAGCACTGCGGGGCTACACCTTC
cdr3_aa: CASSLALRGYTF

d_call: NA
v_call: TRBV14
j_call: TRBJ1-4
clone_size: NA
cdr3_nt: TGTGCCAGCAGCTCCAGAACCGGGACTACGAATGAAAAACTGTTTTTT
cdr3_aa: CASSSRTGTTNEKLFF

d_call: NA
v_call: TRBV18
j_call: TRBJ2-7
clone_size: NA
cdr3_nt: TGTGCCAGCTCACTCACACACGGAGCTAGCGTAGCCTACGAGCAGTACTTC
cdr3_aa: CASSLTHGASVAYEQYF

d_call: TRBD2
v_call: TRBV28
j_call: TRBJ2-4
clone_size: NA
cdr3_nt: TGTGCCAGCAGTTTACGGGGGGAGGCCAAAAACATTCAGTACTTC
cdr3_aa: CASSLRGEAKNIQYF

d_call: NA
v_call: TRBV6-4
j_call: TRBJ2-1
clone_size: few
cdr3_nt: TGTGCCAGCAGTGACTCGATGGAGCCACCCAATGAGCAGTTCTTC
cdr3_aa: CASSDSMEPPNEQFF

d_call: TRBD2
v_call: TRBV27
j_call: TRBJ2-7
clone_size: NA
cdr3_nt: TGTGCCAGCAGCACTAGCGTCTCCTACGAGCAGTACTTC
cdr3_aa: CASSTSVSYEQYF

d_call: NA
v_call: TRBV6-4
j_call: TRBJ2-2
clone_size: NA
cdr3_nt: TGTGCCAGCAGAGATCTCAGGGGAGCCGGGGAGCTGTTTTTT
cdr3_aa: CASRDLRGAGELFF

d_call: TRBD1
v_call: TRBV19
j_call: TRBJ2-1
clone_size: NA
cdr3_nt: TGTGCCAGTAGTATAGGGGGGACAGGTGCCTTATACAATGAGCAGTTCTTC
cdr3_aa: CASSIGGTGALYNEQFF

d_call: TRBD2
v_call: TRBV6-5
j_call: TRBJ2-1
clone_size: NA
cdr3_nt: TGTGCCAGCGAAAAGCGGGAGGGCGGGGAGCAGTTCTTC
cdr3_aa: CASEKREGGEQFF

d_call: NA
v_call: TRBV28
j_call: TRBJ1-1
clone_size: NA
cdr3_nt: TGTGCCAGCAGTTTAGGCAGTGAAGCTTTCTTT
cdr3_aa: CASSLGSEAFF

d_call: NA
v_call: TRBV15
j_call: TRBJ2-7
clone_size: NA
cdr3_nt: TGTGCCACCAGCAGAGATCAGGGTGACGAGCAGTACTTC
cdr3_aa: CATSRDQGDEQYF

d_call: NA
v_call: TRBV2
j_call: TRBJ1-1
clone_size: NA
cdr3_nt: TGTGCCAGCCTAGACACTGAAGCTTTCTTT
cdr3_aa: CASLDTEAFF

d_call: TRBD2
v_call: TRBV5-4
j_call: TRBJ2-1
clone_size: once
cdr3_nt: TGTGCCAGCAGCGTAGCGGGAGGGTACAATGAGCAGTTCTTC
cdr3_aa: CASSVAGGYNEQFF

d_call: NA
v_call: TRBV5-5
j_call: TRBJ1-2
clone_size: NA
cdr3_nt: TGTGCCAGCAGCCGGTCCCTTGGTCCTGGCTACACCTTC
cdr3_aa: CASSRSLGPGYTF

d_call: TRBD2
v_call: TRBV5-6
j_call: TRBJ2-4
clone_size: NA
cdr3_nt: TGTGCCAGCAGCTTGCCGGCGGGAGGGGAACTAGCCAAAAACATTCAGTACTTC
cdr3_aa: CASSLPAGGELAKNIQYF

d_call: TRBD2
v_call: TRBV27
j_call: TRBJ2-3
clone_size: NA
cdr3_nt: TGTGCCAGCAGACTAGCGGGAGCAGATACGCAGTATTTT
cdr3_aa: CASRLAGADTQYF

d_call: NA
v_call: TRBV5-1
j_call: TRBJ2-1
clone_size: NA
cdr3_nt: TGCGCCAGCAGCTTGTACCTGGGGACTTCTGAGCAGTTCTTC
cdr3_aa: CASSLYLGTSEQFF

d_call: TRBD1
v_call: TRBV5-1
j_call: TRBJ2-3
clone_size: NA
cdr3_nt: TGCGCCAGCAGCCTGAAGACAGGGCCCATCACAGATACGCAGTATTTT
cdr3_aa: CASSLKTGPITDTQYF

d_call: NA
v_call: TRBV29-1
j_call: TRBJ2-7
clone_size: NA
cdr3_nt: TGCAGCGTTGCTCCGAAAACAGGGAACTACGAGCAGTACTTC
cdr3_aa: CSVAPKTGNYEQYF

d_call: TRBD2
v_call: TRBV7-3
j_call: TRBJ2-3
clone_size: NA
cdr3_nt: TGTGCCAGCAGCTTATCCGGGACTAGCGGGGGGGATACGCAGTATTTT
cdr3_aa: CASSLSGTSGGDTQYF

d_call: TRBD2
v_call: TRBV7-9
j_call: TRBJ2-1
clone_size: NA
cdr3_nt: TGTGCCAGCAGCTCTGGTAGCGGGCTAGCGGGTGTCGGGAATGAGCAGTTCTTC
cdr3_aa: CASSSGSGLAGVGNEQFF

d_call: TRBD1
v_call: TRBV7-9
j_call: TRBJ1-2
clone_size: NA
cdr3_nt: TGTGCCAGCAGCTTAGCCCTCCGACAGGGGGTTAATGGCTACACCTTC
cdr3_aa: CASSLALRQGVNGYTF

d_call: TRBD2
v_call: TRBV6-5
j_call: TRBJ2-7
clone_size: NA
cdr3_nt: TGTGCCAGCAAACGGGGGGGCGAGGGTTACGAGCAGTACTTC
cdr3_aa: CASKRGGEGYEQYF

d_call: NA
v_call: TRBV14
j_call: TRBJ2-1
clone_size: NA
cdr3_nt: TGTGCCAGCAGCCAACTAGCTGTTTCGTGGGATGAGCAGTTCTTC
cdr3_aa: CASSQLAVSWDEQFF